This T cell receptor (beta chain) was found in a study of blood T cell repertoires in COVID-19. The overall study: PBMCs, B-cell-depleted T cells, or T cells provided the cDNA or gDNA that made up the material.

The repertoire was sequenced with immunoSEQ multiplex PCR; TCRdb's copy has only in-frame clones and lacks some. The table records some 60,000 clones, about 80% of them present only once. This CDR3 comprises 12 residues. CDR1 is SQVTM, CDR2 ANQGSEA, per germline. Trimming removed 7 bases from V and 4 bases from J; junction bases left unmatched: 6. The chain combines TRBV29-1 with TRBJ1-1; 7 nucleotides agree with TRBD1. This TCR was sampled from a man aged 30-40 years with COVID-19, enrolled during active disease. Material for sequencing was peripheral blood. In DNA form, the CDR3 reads TGCAGCGCTGACAGGGAAGGCACTGAAGCTTTCTTT. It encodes CSADREGTEAFF.